This TCR beta chain was observed in a study of blood T cell repertoires in COVID-19. In the source study's methods: Estimation of nucleated cell counts relied on the amplification of reference gene primers. Sequencing used immunoSEQ multiplex PCR; TCRdb keeps in-frame clones, though not all of them. The V and J calls and clone size were taken over from that table, and D and trimming were inferred from the DNA. The sample has over 200,000 clones, roughly 86% seen once. V dropped 5 bases and J dropped 0 bases, with 7 bases sitting between them. In germline, CDR1 is SGHAT, CDR2 FQDESV (reference sequence). The CDR3 has 13 amino acids.

This sequence originates from a woman under 40 who had recovered from COVID-19. Sample: peripheral blood. This chain uses TRBV11-1 with TRBJ1-1, with D hard to call. CDR3 region: CASSPQMNTEAFF. The CDR3 bases are TGTGCCAGCAGCCCACAGATGAACACTGAAGCTTTCTTT.